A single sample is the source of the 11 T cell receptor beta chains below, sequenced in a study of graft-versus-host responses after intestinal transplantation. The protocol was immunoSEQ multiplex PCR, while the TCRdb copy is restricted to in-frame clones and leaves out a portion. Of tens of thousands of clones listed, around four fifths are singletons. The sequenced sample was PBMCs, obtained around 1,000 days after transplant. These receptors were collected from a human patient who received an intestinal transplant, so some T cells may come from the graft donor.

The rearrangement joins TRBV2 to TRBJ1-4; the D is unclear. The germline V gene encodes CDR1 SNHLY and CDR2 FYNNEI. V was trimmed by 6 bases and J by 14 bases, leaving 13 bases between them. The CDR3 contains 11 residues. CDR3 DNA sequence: TGTGCCAGCAGCGATGGGCCATCTCTGTTTTTT. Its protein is CASSDGPSLFF.

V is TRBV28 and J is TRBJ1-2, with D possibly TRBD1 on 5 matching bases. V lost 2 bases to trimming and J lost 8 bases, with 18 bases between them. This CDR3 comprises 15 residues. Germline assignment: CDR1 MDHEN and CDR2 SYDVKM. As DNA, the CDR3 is TGTGCCAGCAGTTTAAGTCAGCAGGGCCGAAGGGGCTACACCTTC. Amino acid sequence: CASSLSQQGRRGYTF.

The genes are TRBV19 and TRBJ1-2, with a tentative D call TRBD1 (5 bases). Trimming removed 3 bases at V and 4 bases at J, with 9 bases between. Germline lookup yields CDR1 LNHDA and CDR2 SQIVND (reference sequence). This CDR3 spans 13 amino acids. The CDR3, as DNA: TGTGCCAGTAGTATTGAGGGGTCCTATGGCTACACCTTC. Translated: CASSIEGSYGYTF.

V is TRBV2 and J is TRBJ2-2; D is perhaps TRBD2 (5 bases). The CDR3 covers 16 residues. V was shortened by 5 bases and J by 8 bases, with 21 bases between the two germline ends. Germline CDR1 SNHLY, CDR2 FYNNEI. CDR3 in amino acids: CASSRPSGGSGGELFF. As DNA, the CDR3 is TGTGCCAGCAGTAGACCTTCCGGCGGGTCGGGGGGGGAGCTGTTTTTT.

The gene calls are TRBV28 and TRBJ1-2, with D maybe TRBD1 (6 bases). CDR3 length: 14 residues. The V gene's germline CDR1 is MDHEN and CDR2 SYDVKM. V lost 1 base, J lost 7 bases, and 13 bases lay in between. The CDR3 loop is CASSLSLTGGGYTF. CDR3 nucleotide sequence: TGTGCCAGCAGTTTATCATTGACAGGTGGTGGCTACACCTTC.

CDR3 region: CASSVAILAGHNEQFF. CDR3 nucleotides: TGTGCCAGCAGCGTAGCTATACTAGCGGGACACAATGAGCAGTTCTTC. The V and J genes are TRBV9 and TRBJ2-1, with TRBD2 identical over 10 bases. J lost 5 bases, V lost 0 bases, and 5 bases had no gene match. Germline V gene lookup returns CDR1 SGDLS and CDR2 YYNGEE. The CDR3 is 16 amino acids. The entire variable domain, with the rest obtained from reference TRBV9 and TRBJ2-1, is as follows: DSGVTQTPKHLITATGQRVTLRCSPRSGDLSVYWYQQSLDQGLQFLIQYYNGEERAKGNILERFSAQQFPDLHSELNLSSLELGDSALYFCASSVAILAGHNEQFFGPGTRLTVL.

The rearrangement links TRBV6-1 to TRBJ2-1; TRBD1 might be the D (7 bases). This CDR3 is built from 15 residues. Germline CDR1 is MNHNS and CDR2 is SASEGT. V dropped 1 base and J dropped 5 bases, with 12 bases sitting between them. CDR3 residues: CASSEGQGGDNEQFF. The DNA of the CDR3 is TGTGCCAGCAGTGAAGGACAGGGAGGAGACAATGAGCAGTTCTTC.

The CDR3 here is CASSKGKGPMAKNIQYF. The CDR3 bases are TGTGCCAGCAGCAAGGGCAAGGGGCCGATGGCCAAAAACATTCAGTACTTC. The gene calls are TRBV21-1 and TRBJ2-4; the table's D call, TRBD1, has no DNA check behind it. TRBV21-1 is an annotated pseudogene. The length of the CDR3 is 17 residues.

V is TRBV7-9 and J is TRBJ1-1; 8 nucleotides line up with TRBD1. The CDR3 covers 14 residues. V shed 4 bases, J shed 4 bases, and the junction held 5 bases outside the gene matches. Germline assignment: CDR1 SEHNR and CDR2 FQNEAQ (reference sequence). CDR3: CASSSDRDGTEAFF. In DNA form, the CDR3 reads TGTGCCAGCAGCTCGGACAGGGACGGCACTGAAGCTTTCTTT.

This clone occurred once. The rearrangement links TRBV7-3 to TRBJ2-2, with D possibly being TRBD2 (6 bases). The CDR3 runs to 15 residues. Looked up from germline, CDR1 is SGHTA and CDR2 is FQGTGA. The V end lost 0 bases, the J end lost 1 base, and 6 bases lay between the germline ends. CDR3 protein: CASSLTAGNTGELFF. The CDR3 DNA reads TGTGCCAGCAGCTTAACAGCGGGGAACACCGGGGAGCTGTTTTTT.

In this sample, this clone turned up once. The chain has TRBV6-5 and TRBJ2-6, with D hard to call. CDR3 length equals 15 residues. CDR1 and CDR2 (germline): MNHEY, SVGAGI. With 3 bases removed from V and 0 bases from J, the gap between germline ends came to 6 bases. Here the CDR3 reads CASSYGDSGANVLTF. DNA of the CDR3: TGTGCCAGCAGTTATGGGGACTCTGGGGCCAACGTCCTGACTTTC.